Shown below are 32 T cell receptor beta chains from a single sample sequenced in a study of T-cell reconstitution after alpha-beta-depleted transplantation in children. The authors prepared the TCRbeta library with unique molecular identifiers. TCRdb re-called the PCR reads through MiXCR, storing one row per CDR3 protein. The sample has 110,000 or so distinct CDR3 sequences, about 6.5% seen once. The specimen was PBMCs, mostly from graft donor cells, collected 360 days after TCRalphabeta/CD19-depleted stem cell transplant. The source of these receptors is a male patient between 2 and 10 years old who had a stem cell transplant for acute lymphoblastic leukemia, so the T cells may come from the graft donor.

The chain links TRBV7-8 to TRBJ1-5; a weak D match, TRBD1 (5 bases). Trimming took 4 bases from V and 5 from J, leaving 15 bases between them. This CDR3 is 15 amino acids long. The germline V gene has CDR1 SGHVS and CDR2 FQNEAQ. The CDR3 region is CASSSRWGVDQPQHF. CDR3 nucleotide sequence: TGTGCCAGCAGCTCCCGCTGGGGGGTGGATCAGCCCCAGCATTTT.

This clonotype has a handful of counts. This chain links TRBV9 with TRBJ1-3; no definite D call. The germline V and J ends were trimmed by 4 bases and 2 bases, with 10 bases remaining between them. Per germline, CDR1 SGDLS and CDR2 YYNGEE. This CDR3 contains 14 residues. The CDR3 region has the DNA TGTGCCAGCAGCCGCGCCGCTGCTGGAAACACCATATATTTT. Amino acids: CASSRAAAGNTIYF.

The CDR3 here is CAMGPGLRSIPSYEQYF. CDR3 nucleotide sequence: TGTGCCATGGGCCCTGGACTCCGCAGCATCCCCTCCTACGAGCAGTACTTC. V gene TRBV5-4 combines with J gene TRBJ2-7; the D gene is possibly TRBD2 (5 bases). The germline V and J ends were trimmed by 9 bases and 0 bases, with 25 bases remaining between them. In germline, CDR1 is SGHNT, CDR2 YYREEE (reference sequence). CDR3 size: 17 residues. Filled out from reference TRBV5-4 and TRBJ2-7, the complete variable domain reads ETGVTQSPTHLIKTRGQQVTLRCSSQSGHNTVSWYQQALGQGPQFIFQYYREEENGRGNFPPRFSGLQFPNYSSELNVNALELDDSALYLCAMGPGLRSIPSYEQYFGPGTRLTVT.

This clonotype was observed at least ten times. This chain links TRBV27 with TRBJ2-1; 7 bases line up with TRBD2. Germline V gives CDR1 MNHEY, CDR2 SMNVEV (reference sequence). The CDR3 loop spans 14 amino acids. V was pared by 6 bases and J by 0 bases, with 2 bases of the junction left unmatched. The CDR3 region has the DNA TGTGCCAGCAGGGGCGGGGGCTCCTACAATGAGCAGTTCTTC. Protein sequence: CASRGGGSYNEQFF.

This clonotype was detected many times. The rearrangement links TRBV6-2 or TRBV6-3 to TRBJ2-7; 14 bases align to TRBD2. J lost 4 bases, V lost 5 bases, and 4 bases had no gene match. The CDR3 runs 15 residues. Looked up from germline, CDR1 is MNHEY and CDR2 is SVGEGT. The CDR3 region has the DNA TGTGCCAGCAGTCTCGGACTAGCGGGGGGTTACGAGCAGTACTTC. It is translated as CASSLGLAGGYEQYF.

In this sample, this clonotype turned up many times. The chain employs TRBV4-2 and TRBJ2-7, with 11 bases aligning to TRBD1. The germline CDR1 and CDR2 sequences are LGHNA and YNFKEQ. Germline trimming cut 8 bases from V and 7 bases from J; bases unmatched to any gene: 7. This CDR3 has 13 amino acids. The CDR3 spells CASLGQGAREQYF. The CDR3 region has the DNA TGTGCCAGCCTAGGACAGGGGGCGAGGGAGCAGTACTTC.

This clonotype has at least ten counts. The chain couples TRBV29-1 to TRBJ1-1, with TRBD1 identical over 7 bases. The trim removed 4 bases at V and 5 bases at J, leaving 7 bases unmatched. From germline, CDR1 is SQVTM and CDR2 ANQGSEA. This CDR3 comprises 13 residues. CDR3 sequence reads: CSVGGQVDTEAFF. The DNA for the CDR3 is TGCAGCGTTGGAGGACAGGTGGATACTGAAGCTTTCTTT.

In its sample, this clonotype was seen many times. The chain is built from TRBV28 and TRBJ1-2; TRBD1 matches 7 bases. Germline CDR1 is MDHEN and CDR2 is SYDVKM. V gave up 2 bases and J gave up 5 bases; unmatched junction bases: 5. The CDR3 spans 14 residues. CDR3 coding DNA: TGTGCCAGCAGTTTAGACGGGACAGTTTATGGCTACACCTTC. It yields the protein CASSLDGTVYGYTF.

The table lists this clonotype with a few counts. The chain links TRBV6-5 to TRBJ1-6, with a tentative D call TRBD1 (5 bases). The V gene's germline CDR1 is MNHEY and CDR2 SVGAGI. Between the trimmed V and J ends, which lost 0 bases and 8 bases, there was a span of 5 bases. The CDR3 sequence is 13 residues long. The CDR3: CASSYSGDSPLHF. In DNA, the CDR3 is TGTGCCAGCAGTTACTCAGGGGATTCACCCCTCCACTTT.

The sample holds a few counts of this clonotype. CDR3 sequence reads: CASIHGGQGASRETQYF. The CDR3 DNA follows: TGTGCCAGCATCCATGGGGGACAGGGGGCCTCTCGAGAGACCCAGTACTTC. The V and J genes are TRBV5-6 and TRBJ2-5; 12 nucleotides align to TRBD1. CDR1 and CDR2 (germline): SGHDT, YYEEEE. This CDR3 is 17 amino acids long. V gave up 6 bases and J gave up 4 bases; unmatched junction bases: 13.

There are a few counts of this clonotype. The chain combines TRBV10-3 with TRBJ1-2; D is perhaps TRBD1 (6 bases). Deletions cut 7 bases from V and 2 bases from J, with 14 bases between. The CDR3 extends over 14 amino acids. Germline loops: CDR1 ENHRY, CDR2 SYGVKD. The DNA of the CDR3 is TGTGCCATCAACAGAGGGGGGGGGAACTATGGCTACACCTTC. Translating gives CAINRGGGNYGYTF.

In this sample, this clonotype turned up many times. This chain joins TRBV4-1 and TRBJ2-1; D is perhaps TRBD1 (6 bases). Looked up from germline, CDR1 is MGHRA and CDR2 is YSYEKL. This CDR3 has 13 amino acids. Trimming removed 4 bases from V and 10 bases from J, with 14 bases in between. The CDR3: CASSPRDGQEQFF. The CDR3 DNA reads TGCGCCAGCAGCCCCCGCGACGGACAGGAGCAGTTCTTC.

This clonotype was seen ten or more times. This chain uses TRBV6-5 with TRBJ2-3; D uncertain. The V end was cut by 4 bases, the J end by 7 bases, with 18 bases between. CDR3 size: 15 residues. The germline V gene encodes CDR1 MNHEY and CDR2 SVGAGI. In DNA form, the CDR3 reads TGTGCCAGCAGTTTTGGGCCCGAGAAGCGAAATACGCAGTATTTT. Its translation is CASSFGPEKRNTQYF.

This clonotype was counted ten times or more. This chain uses TRBV7-9 with TRBJ1-2, with unresolved D. V was shortened by 5 bases and J by 8 bases, with 12 bases between the two germline ends. CDR1 and CDR2 (germline): SEHNR, FQNEAQ (reference sequence). The CDR3 runs 12 residues. CDR3 coding DNA: TGTGCCAGCAGCCATGGGAGCGTAGGCTACACCTTC. This encodes CASSHGSVGYTF.

The chain recombines TRBV5-5 with TRBJ2-3; possible D gene TRBD2, 5 bases. Germline CDR1 reads SGHKS; CDR2 reads YYEKEE (reference sequence). The V and J ends lost 4 bases and 7 bases respectively, with 16 bases between them. The CDR3 loop spans 14 amino acids. In DNA form, the CDR3 reads TGTGCCAGCAGCGGCGGACTCCCCTGCTATACGCAGTATTTT. This encodes CASSGGLPCYTQYF.

There are a few counts of this clonotype. This sequence joins TRBV18 and TRBJ2-5; D may be TRBD1 (6 bases). Trimming removed 1 base at V and 5 bases at J, with 20 bases between. CDR3 length equals 17 residues. Germline CDR1 KGHSH, CDR2 LQKENI. For the CDR3, the DNA is TGTGCCAGCTCACCACGGGAGCCGGGGACGCAGGGGGAGACCCAGTACTTC. Encoded protein: CASSPREPGTQGETQYF.

In this sample, this clonotype turned up many times. The V gene is TRBV7-9, the J gene TRBJ1-1, with D perhaps matching TRBD1 (6 bases). The CDR3 runs 13 residues. Germline loops: CDR1 SEHNR, CDR2 FQNEAQ (reference sequence). V was trimmed by 7 bases and J by 1 base, leaving 10 bases between them. CDR3 nucleotides: TGTGCCAGCAACAGGGTAGCGAACACTGAAGCTTTCTTT. Translated, it gives CASNRVANTEAFF.

The chain links TRBV6-5 to TRBJ2-4; D may match TRBD1 or TRBD2 (5 bases each). V lost 0 bases and J lost 8, with 14 bases in between. Germline values: CDR1 MNHEY, CDR2 SVGAGI. The CDR3 is 15 amino acids. The CDR3 DNA follows: TGTGCCAGCAGTTACTCGCCGGGGCCTGCGGACATTCAGTACTTC. Its protein product is CASSYSPGPADIQYF.

The rearrangement links TRBV9 to TRBJ2-5; 7 bases fit TRBD2. V lost 4 bases, J lost 1 base, and 7 bases stayed unmatched. The CDR3 loop spans 15 amino acids. Germline V lookup: CDR1 SGDLS, CDR2 YYNGEE. Here the CDR3 DNA reads TGTGCCAGCAGCCCCTTGCGGGGGTCCCAAGAGACCCAGTACTTC. Translating it yields CASSPLRGSQETQYF.

The V and J genes are TRBV6-1 and TRBJ2-7, with D maybe TRBD1 (5 bases). This CDR3 spans 11 amino acids. Germline values: CDR1 MNHNS, CDR2 SASEGT. V shed 10 bases and J shed 5 bases, with 12 bases lying between them. In DNA, the CDR3 is TGTGCCACCGGCCCAGGGAACGAGCAGTACTTC. It codes for CATGPGNEQYF.

This clonotype was found many times. This rearrangement joins TRBV7-6 to TRBJ1-6; no reliable D call. In germline, CDR1 is SGHVS, CDR2 FNYEAQ. The CDR3 extends over 16 amino acids. Trimming pared 6 bases from V and 0 bases from J, leaving 12 bases between. For the CDR3, the DNA is TGTGCCAGCAGGCTCGAAGCGAGCTCCTATAATTCACCCCTCCACTTT. Amino acids: CASRLEASSYNSPLHF.

As regards this clonotype: This could be a read error, since a much larger clone is one nucleotide away. This sequence joins TRBV24-1 and TRBJ2-2; no clear D gene. Trimming took 6 bases from V and 1 from J, leaving 8 bases between them. The germline CDR1 and CDR2 sequences are KGHDR and SFDVKD. CDR3 length: 14 amino acids. The CDR3 loop is CATSYYVNTGELFF. In DNA, the CDR3 is TGTGCCACCAGTTATTATGTGAACACCGGGGAGCTGTTTTTT.

This clonotype was counted between two and nine times. The chain links TRBV4-3 to TRBJ1-4; TRBD1 is a possible D gene (5 bases). CDR1 is LGHNA, CDR2 YSLEER, per germline. Trimming took 4 bases from V and 4 from J, leaving 10 bases between them. The CDR3 is 14 residues long. CDR3 loop: CASSPGRFNEKLFF. In DNA form, the CDR3 reads TGCGCCAGCAGCCCGGGGCGGTTTAATGAAAAACTGTTTTTT.

Notes on this clonotype: Sequence at one end of the junction differs from germline and may be a read error. The J gene is TRBJ2-2, the V gene TRBV20-1, with 8 bases fitting TRBD2. In germline, CDR1 is DFQATT, CDR2 SNEGSKA (reference sequence). The CDR3 has 16 amino acids. The chain's CDR3 is CCARPNRGGRGGELFF. Written as DNA, the CDR3 is TGCTGTGCTAGACCGAATCGGGGGGGCCGGGGCGGGGAGCTGTTTTTT.

This clonotype was found many times. The chain carries TRBV7-9 and TRBJ2-4; D is undetermined. V lost 1 base and J 4 bases, leaving 8 bases between the germline ends. The germline V gene has CDR1 SEHNR and CDR2 FQNEAQ (reference sequence). CDR3 length: 14 amino acids. DNA for the CDR3: TGTGCCAGCAGCTTAGACCTAAGGAAAAACATTCAGTACTTC. As protein: CASSLDLRKNIQYF.

This clonotype was counted a single time. The V gene is TRBV6-5, the J gene TRBJ2-7; a weak D match, TRBD1 (5 bases). Deletions cut 0 bases from V and 4 bases from J, with 13 bases between. The germline CDR1 and CDR2 sequences are MNHEY and SVGAGI. The CDR3 is 15 amino acids. CDR3 sequence reads: CASSYSAGSLYEQYF. The CDR3 coding sequence is TGTGCCAGCAGTTACTCAGCAGGGTCGTTGTACGAGCAGTACTTC.

There are many counts of this clonotype. This chain links TRBV28 with TRBJ2-1, with D maybe TRBD2 (5 bases). Trimming removed 2 bases from V and 4 bases from J, with 9 bases in between. CDR1 and CDR2 from the germline V gene are MDHEN and SYDVKM. The CDR3 runs 14 residues. CDR3 DNA: TGTGCCAGCAGTTTAGAGGGCGGTTACAATGAGCAGTTCTTC. Its translation is CASSLEGGYNEQFF.

Ten or more counts support this clonotype. The chain carries TRBV11-1 and TRBJ2-7; D remains unclear. The V end lost 1 base, the J end lost 3 bases, and 16 bases lay between the germline ends. CDR1 is SGHAT and CDR2 is FQDESV in the germline V gene (reference sequence). The CDR3 runs 16 residues. CDR3 nucleotide sequence: TGTGCCAGCAGCTTAGGACGACATGGCGTGGTCTACGAGCAGTACTTC. This encodes CASSLGRHGVVYEQYF.

This clonotype was observed a handful of times. This chain links TRBV20-1 with TRBJ2-7; tentatively, D is TRBD2 (6 bases). The V gene lost 0 bases and the J gene lost 1 base, with 10 bases spanning the gap. Germline V CDR1 and CDR2: DFQATT, SNEGSKA (reference sequence). CDR3 length equals 14 residues. CDR3 bases: TGCAGTGCTAGAGATCTGCGGGGATCCTACGAGCAGTACTTC. This sequence encodes CSARDLRGSYEQYF.

DNA of the CDR3: TGCTTCTGGGACAGGAGCTCCTACAATGAGCAGTTCTTC. Encoded protein: CFWDRSSYNEQFF. The chain links TRBV20-1 to TRBJ2-1; 8 nucleotides align to TRBD1. CDR1 is DFQATT and CDR2 is SNEGSKA in the germline V gene (reference sequence). The length of the CDR3 is 13 residues.

This clonotype was observed many times. The chain uses TRBV4-3 and TRBJ1-5; D may be TRBD1 (5 bases). CDR1 is LGHNA, CDR2 YSLEER, per germline. V lost 8 bases to trimming and J lost 0 bases, with 11 bases between them. This CDR3 is built from 14 residues. The CDR3 sequence: CASLDSYSNQPQHF. In DNA form, the CDR3 reads TGCGCCAGCCTTGACAGTTATAGCAATCAGCCCCAGCATTTT.

This clonotype occurred many times. The rearrangement uses TRBV6-5 and TRBJ2-7, with TRBD2 matching over 7 bases. Germline CDR1 and CDR2: MNHEY and SVGAGI. CDR3 length equals 13 residues. V lost 3 bases, J lost 3 bases, and 2 bases stayed unmatched. In DNA, the CDR3 is TGTGCCAGCAGTTATTGGGGGGGCTACGAGCAGTACTTC. Translation gives CASSYWGGYEQYF.